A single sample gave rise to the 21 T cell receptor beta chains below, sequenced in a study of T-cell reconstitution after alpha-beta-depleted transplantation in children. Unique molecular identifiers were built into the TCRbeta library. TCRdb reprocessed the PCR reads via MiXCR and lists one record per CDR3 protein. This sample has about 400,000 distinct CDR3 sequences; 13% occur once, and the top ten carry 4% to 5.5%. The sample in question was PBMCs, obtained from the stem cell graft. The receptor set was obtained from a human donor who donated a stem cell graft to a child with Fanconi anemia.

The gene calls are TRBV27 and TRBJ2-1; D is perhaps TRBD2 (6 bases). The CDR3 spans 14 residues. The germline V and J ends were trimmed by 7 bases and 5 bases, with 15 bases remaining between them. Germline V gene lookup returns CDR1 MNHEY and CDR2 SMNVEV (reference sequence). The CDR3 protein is CASMSRSGNNEQFF. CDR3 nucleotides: TGTGCCAGCATGTCGCGTAGCGGAAACAATGAGCAGTTCTTC.

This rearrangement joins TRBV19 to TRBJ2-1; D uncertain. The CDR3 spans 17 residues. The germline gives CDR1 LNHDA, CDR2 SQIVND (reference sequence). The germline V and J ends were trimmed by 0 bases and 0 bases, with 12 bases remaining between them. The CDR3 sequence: CASSIEPDSSSYNEQFF. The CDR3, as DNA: TGTGCCAGTAGTATAGAACCGGATTCGAGCTCCTACAATGAGCAGTTCTTC. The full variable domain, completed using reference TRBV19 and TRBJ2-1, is DGGITQSPKYLFRKEGQNVTLSCEQNLNHDAMYWYRQDPGQGLRLIYYSQIVNDFQKGDIAEGYSVSREKKESFPLTVTSAQKNPTAFYLCASSIEPDSSSYNEQFFGPGTRLTVL.

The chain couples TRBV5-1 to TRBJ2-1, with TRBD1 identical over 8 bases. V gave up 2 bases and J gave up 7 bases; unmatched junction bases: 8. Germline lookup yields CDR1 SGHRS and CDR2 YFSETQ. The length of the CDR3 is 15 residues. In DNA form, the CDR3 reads TGCGCCAGCAGCTTCCCAGGGGGCTCCGTGAATGAGCAGTTCTTC. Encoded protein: CASSFPGGSVNEQFF.

The CDR3 region has the DNA TGCGCCAGCAGTTACGACCGGACGGGATATGGCTACACCTTC. Translation: CASSYDRTGYGYTF. The chain uses TRBV5-1 and TRBJ1-2; D gene ambiguous. V was pared by 5 bases and J by 5 bases, with 16 bases between. This CDR3 has 14 amino acids. Germline CDR1 SGHRS, CDR2 YFSETQ.

CDR3 in amino acids: CSAREPADTEAFF. For the CDR3, the DNA is TGCAGTGCTAGAGAACCAGCCGACACTGAAGCTTTCTTT. The rearrangement links TRBV20-1 to TRBJ1-1; D call uncertain. V lost 0 bases, J lost 3 bases, and 8 bases lay in between. This CDR3 region has 13 residues. Germline V gene sequence: CDR1 DFQATT, CDR2 SNEGSKA (reference sequence).

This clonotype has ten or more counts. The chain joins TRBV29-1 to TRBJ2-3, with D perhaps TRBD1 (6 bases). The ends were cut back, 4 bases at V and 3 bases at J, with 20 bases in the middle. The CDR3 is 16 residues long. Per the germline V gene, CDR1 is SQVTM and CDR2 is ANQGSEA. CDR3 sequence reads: CSVVPPIGQLTDTQYF. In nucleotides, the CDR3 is TGCAGCGTTGTTCCCCCGATAGGACAGTTGACAGATACGCAGTATTTT.

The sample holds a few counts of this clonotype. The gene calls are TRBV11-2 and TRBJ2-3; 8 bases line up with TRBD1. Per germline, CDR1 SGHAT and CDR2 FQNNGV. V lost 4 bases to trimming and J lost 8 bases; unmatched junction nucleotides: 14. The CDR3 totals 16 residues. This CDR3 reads CASSSTGTGPQGTQYF. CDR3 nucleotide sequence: TGTGCCAGCAGCTCTACCGGGACAGGTCCACAGGGTACGCAGTATTTT.

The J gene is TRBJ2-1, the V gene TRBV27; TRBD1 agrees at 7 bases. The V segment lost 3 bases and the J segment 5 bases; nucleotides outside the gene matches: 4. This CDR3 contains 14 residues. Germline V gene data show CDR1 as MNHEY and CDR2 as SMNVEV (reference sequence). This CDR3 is CASSFDRANNEQFF. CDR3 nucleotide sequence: TGTGCCAGCAGTTTTGACAGGGCTAACAATGAGCAGTTCTTC.

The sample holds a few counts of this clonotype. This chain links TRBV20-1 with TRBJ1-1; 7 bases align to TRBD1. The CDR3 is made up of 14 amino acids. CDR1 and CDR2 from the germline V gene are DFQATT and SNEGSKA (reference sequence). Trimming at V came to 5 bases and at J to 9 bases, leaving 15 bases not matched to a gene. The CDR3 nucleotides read TGCAGTGCTGGAGGACAGGCGGGCCCGCATCAAGCTTTCTTT. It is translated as CSAGGQAGPHQAFF.

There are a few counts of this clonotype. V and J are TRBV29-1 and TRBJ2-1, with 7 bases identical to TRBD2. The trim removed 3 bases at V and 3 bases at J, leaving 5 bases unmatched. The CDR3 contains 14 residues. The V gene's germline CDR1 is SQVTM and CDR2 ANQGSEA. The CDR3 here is CSVESGGYYNEQFF. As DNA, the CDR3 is TGCAGCGTTGAGTCGGGGGGTTACTACAATGAGCAGTTCTTC.

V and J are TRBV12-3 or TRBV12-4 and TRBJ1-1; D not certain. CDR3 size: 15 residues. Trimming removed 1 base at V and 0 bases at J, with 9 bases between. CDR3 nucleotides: TGTGCCAGCAGTTTAGGGTGGAGTCTGAACACTGAAGCTTTCTTT. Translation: CASSLGWSLNTEAFF.

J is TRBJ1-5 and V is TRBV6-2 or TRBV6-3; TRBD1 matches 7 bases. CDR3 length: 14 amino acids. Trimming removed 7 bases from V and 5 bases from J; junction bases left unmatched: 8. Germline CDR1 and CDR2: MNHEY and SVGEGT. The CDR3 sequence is CASIQTGNDQPQHF. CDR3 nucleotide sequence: TGTGCCAGCATTCAGACAGGGAACGATCAGCCCCAGCATTTT.

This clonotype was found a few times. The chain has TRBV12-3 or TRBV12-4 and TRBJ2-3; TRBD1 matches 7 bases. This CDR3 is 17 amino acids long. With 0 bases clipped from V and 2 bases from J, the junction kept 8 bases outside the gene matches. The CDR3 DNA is TGTGCCAGCAGTTTAGCGCGAACAGGGGACGACACAGATACGCAGTATTTT. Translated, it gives CASSLARTGDDTDTQYF.

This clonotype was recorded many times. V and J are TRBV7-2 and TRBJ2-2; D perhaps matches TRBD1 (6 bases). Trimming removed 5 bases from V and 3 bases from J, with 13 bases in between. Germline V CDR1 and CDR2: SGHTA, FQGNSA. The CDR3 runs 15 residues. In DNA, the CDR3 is TGTGCCAGCAGCCCAACAGGGATGGACACCGGGGAGCTGTTTTTT. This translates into CASSPTGMDTGELFF.

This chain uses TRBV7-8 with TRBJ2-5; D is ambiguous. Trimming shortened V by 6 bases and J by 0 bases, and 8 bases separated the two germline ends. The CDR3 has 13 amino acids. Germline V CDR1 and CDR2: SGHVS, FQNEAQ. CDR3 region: CASRISYQETQYF. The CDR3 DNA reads TGTGCCAGCAGAATTTCGTACCAAGAGACCCAGTACTTC.

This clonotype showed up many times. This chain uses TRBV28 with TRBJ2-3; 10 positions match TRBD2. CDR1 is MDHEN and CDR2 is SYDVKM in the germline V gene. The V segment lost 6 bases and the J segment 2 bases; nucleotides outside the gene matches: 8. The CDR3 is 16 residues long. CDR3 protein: CASSPLAGGFTDTQYF. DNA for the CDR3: TGTGCCAGCAGCCCATTAGCGGGGGGATTCACAGATACGCAGTATTTT.

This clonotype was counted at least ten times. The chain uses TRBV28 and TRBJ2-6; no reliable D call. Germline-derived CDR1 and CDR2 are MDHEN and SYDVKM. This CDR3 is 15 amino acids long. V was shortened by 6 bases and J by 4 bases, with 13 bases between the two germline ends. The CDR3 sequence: CASRGSPRGANVLTF. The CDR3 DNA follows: TGTGCCAGCAGGGGCAGCCCGAGGGGGGCCAACGTCCTGACTTTC.

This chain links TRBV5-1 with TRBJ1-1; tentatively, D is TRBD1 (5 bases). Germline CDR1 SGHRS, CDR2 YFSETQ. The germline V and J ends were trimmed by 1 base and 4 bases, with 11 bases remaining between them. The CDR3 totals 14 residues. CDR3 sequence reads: CASSLLPQGTEAFF. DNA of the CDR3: TGCGCCAGCAGCTTGCTACCGCAGGGCACTGAAGCTTTCTTT.

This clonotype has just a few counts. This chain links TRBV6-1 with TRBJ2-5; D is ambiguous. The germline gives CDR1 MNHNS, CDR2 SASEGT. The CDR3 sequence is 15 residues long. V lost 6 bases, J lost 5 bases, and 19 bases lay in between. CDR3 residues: CASSPNDGGSETQYF. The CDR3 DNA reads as TGTGCCAGCAGCCCCAATGACGGTGGTTCGGAGACCCAGTACTTC.

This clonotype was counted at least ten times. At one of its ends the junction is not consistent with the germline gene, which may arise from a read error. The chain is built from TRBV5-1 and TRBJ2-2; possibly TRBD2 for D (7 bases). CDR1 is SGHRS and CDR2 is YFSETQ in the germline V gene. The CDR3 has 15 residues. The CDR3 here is CASSLGGQNTGELFF. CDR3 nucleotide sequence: TGTGCCAGCAGCTTGGGGGGGCAGAACACCGGGGAGCTGTTTTTT.

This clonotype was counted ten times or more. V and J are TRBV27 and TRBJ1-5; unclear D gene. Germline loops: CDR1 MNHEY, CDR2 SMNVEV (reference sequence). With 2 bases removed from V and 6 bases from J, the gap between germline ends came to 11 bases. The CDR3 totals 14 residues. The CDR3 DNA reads TGTGCCAGCAGTTTAAAAGGGCGAGGTCAGCCCCAGCATTTT. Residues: CASSLKGRGQPQHF.